This TCR beta chain appears in the sequencing data of a study of cytomegalovirus exposure and HLA in healthy donors. Study context: There were around 100 million unique TCR beta sequences, drawn from 150 million to 200 million T cells, in an earlier analysis. Broader study findings: A few CMV-associated chains were confirmed in vitro to be specific for CMV antigens. Several of the most significant clusters were apparently associated with common viral pathogens in a later analysis. Per published accounts, TCR beta sequences correctly predicted the HLA-A and HLA-B alleles of most subjects.

CDR3 length equals 16 residues. CDR1 is SGHNT, CDR2 YENEEA, per germline. Trimming took 5 bases from V and 10 from J; bases not matched to a gene: 12. Primers: 60 Vbeta forward and 13 Jbeta reverse. Using immunoSEQ multiplex PCR, the repertoire was profiled, and TCRdb retains in-frame clones only, with some absent. There are about 180,000 clones in the sample; approximately 73% occur only once, and about 2.5% lies in the top ten. To note about this clone: The antigen is undetermined.

This sequence originates from a woman under 40 in good health and CMV-seropositive. The rearrangement uses TRBV11-3 and TRBJ1-6; TRBD1 matches 9 bases. What was sequenced was PBMCs. The CDR3 is CASSRGMGTGYSPLHF. The CDR3, as DNA: TGTGCCAGCAGCCGAGGCATGGGGACAGGGTACTCACCCCTCCACTTT.